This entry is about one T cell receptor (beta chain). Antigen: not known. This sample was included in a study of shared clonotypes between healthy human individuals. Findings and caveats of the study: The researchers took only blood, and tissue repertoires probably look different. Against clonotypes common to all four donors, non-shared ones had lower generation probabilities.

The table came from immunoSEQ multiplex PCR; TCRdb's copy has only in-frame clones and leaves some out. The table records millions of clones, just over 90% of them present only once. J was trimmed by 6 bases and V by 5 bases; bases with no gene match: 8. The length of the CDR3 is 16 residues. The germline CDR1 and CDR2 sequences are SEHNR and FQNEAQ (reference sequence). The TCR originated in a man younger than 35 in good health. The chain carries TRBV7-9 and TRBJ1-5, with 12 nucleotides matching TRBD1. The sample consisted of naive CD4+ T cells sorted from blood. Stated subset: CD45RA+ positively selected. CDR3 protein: CASSAGTGGRSQPQHF. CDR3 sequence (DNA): TGTGCCAGCAGCGCCGGGACAGGGGGCCGAAGTCAGCCCCAGCATTTT.